The 7 T cell receptor beta chains given below trace back to one sample, sequenced in a study of cytomegalovirus exposure and HLA in healthy donors. Primers: 60 Vbeta forward and 13 Jbeta reverse. TCRdb's copy holds only in-frame clones and misses some; the assay was immunoSEQ multiplex PCR. The table records 100,000 to 150,000 clones, about 80% of them present only once. The sample consisted of PBMCs. The receptors were sampled from a woman aged 50 to 60 in good health and CMV-seronegative.

J is TRBJ2-7 and V is TRBV5-1; perhaps TRBD2 as D (6 bases). This CDR3 contains 15 residues. Looked up from germline, CDR1 is SGHRS and CDR2 is YFSETQ. V dropped 4 bases and J dropped 0 bases, with 14 bases sitting between them. CDR3 DNA sequence: TGCGCCAGCAGCGTTGGGACTGCCAGCTCCTACGAGCAGTACTTC. Translated: CASSVGTASSYEQYF. The whole variable domain, filled in from reference TRBV5-1 and TRBJ2-7, reads KAGVTQTPRYLIKTRGQQVTLSCSPISGHRSVSWYQQTPGQGLQFLFEYFSETQRNKGNFPGRFSGRQFSNSRSEMNVSTLELGDSALYLCASSVGTASSYEQYFGPGTRLTVT.

The chain carries TRBV19 and TRBJ2-1; no clear D. Per germline, CDR1 LNHDA and CDR2 SQIVND (reference sequence). The V gene lost 5 bases and the J gene lost 10 bases, with 9 bases spanning the gap. This CDR3 is built from 11 residues. The CDR3 here is CASSRANEQFF. DNA of the CDR3: TGTGCCAGTAGTCGCGCGAACGAGCAGTTCTTC.

The chain joins TRBV25-1 to TRBJ2-1; TRBD2 matches at 7 bases. In germline, CDR1 is MGHDK, CDR2 SYGVNS. The CDR3 has 14 residues. The J segment lost 9 bases and the V segment lost 0 bases, leaving 5 bases of the junction unmatched. The CDR3 sequence: CASSEYGGVGEQFF. The DNA of the CDR3 is TGTGCCAGCAGTGAATATGGGGGGGTTGGTGAGCAGTTCTTC.

This clone was recorded only once. At one boundary the junction diverges from the germline segment, which might be a read error. The rearrangement uses TRBV9 and TRBJ2-7, with D perhaps matching TRBD2 (6 bases). Per the germline V gene, CDR1 is SGDLS and CDR2 is YYNGEE. The length of the CDR3 is 14 residues. The CDR3 protein is CASSASAQVGEPYF. The CDR3 DNA reads as TGTGCCAGCAGCGCTAGCGCACAGGTGGGAGAGCCGTACTTC.

The rearrangement joins TRBV10-3 to TRBJ2-2; 10 nucleotides line up with TRBD2. The CDR3 consists of 17 residues. Germline values: CDR1 ENHRY, CDR2 SYGVKD. The CDR3: CTTGGLADYQNTGELFF. CDR3 DNA: TGTACCACCGGAGGACTAGCGGATTACCAGAACACCGGGGAGCTGTTTTTT.

In its sample, this clone was seen a few times. The V and J genes are TRBV28 and TRBJ1-5; 10 bases map to TRBD1. The CDR3 length is 18 residues. Trimming took 5 bases from V and 5 from J; bases not matched to a gene: 15. Germline V gene sequence: CDR1 MDHEN, CDR2 SYDVKM. CDR3 amino acids: CASSPRPGTGDLDQPQHF. CDR3 DNA: TGTGCCAGCAGTCCTCGGCCCGGGACAGGGGACCTCGATCAGCCCCAGCATTTT.

This clone was observed a single time. In the same sample, other DNA sequences code for this CDR3. The CDR3 DNA reads TGTGCCAGTAGCACAACAGCCTACGAGCAGTACTTC. This encodes CASSTTAYEQYF. The V gene is TRBV19, the J gene TRBJ2-7; D call uncertain. Trimming shortened V by 6 bases and J by 2 bases, and 8 bases separated the two germline ends. The CDR3 totals 12 residues. Looked up from germline, CDR1 is LNHDA and CDR2 is SQIVND (reference sequence).